The 23 T cell receptor beta chains below all came from one sample that was sequenced in a study of blood T cell repertoires in COVID-19. Clones were sequenced by immunoSEQ multiplex PCR, and TCRdb holds only the in-frame ones, with some missing. The sample has approximately 210,000 clones, 84% seen once. The specimen sequenced was peripheral blood. The receptors were sampled from a woman older than 75 with COVID-19, enrolled during active disease.

The chain employs TRBV11-2 and TRBJ2-7; 7 positions agree with TRBD1. CDR3 length: 16 residues. CDR1 and CDR2 (germline): SGHAT, FQNNGV. V dropped 5 bases and J dropped 5; count of bases not matched to a gene: 15. CDR3 coding DNA: TGTGCCAGCAGCCCATCGCTGGGACAGAGCCCCAACGAGCAGTACGTC. Protein: CASSPSLGQSPNEQYV.

The rearrangement uses TRBV7-9 and TRBJ1-2, with D possibly TRBD1 on 6 matching bases. V was trimmed by 5 bases and J by 6 bases, leaving 13 bases between them. The germline CDR1 and CDR2 sequences are SEHNR and FQNEAQ (reference sequence). CDR3 length: 13 residues. The CDR3 DNA sequence: TGTGCCAGCAGCGATACAGGGTATAATGGCTACACCTTC. Translation: CASSDTGYNGYTF.

V and J are TRBV6-5 and TRBJ2-5; tentatively, D is TRBD2 (6 bases). Per germline, CDR1 MNHEY and CDR2 SVGAGI. The CDR3 has 13 amino acids. V lost 7 bases to trimming and J lost 4 bases, with 13 bases between them. DNA of the CDR3: TGTGCCAGCACACGGTTGGGACTAGAGACCCAGTACTTC. Amino acids: CASTRLGLETQYF.

The J gene is TRBJ2-3, the V gene TRBV6-6; 7 bases are shared with TRBD1. The V gene end was trimmed by 6 bases and the J gene end by 2 bases; junction bases not matched to a gene: 8. The CDR3 spans 15 residues. Germline CDR1 MNHNY, CDR2 SVGAGI (reference sequence). CDR3 protein: CASRAGTAYTDTQYF. The CDR3 nucleotides read TGTGCCAGCAGGGCCGGGACAGCTTACACAGATACGCAGTATTTT.

The chain is built from TRBV6-2 or TRBV6-3 and TRBJ1-1, with 7 bases lining up with TRBD1. The CDR3 length is 15 residues. The V gene's germline CDR1 is MNHEY and CDR2 SVGEGT. V lost 2 bases to trimming and J lost 3 bases; unmatched junction nucleotides: 6. CDR3 sequence: CASSYEQGKDTEAFF. CDR3 nucleotides: TGTGCCAGCAGTTACGAACAGGGGAAGGACACTGAAGCTTTCTTT.

Only one count was recorded for this clone. The gene calls are TRBV28 and TRBJ1-2; D remains unclear. The CDR3 has 15 amino acids. V was shortened by 6 bases and J by 4 bases, with 18 bases between the two germline ends. CDR1 and CDR2 (germline): MDHEN, SYDVKM. The CDR3 coding sequence is TGTGCCAGCAGACCCTACCTCGCGGGATCCTATGGCTACACCTTC. Its protein is CASRPYLAGSYGYTF.

This clone was detected once. This chain joins TRBV6-2 or TRBV6-3 and TRBJ1-6; maybe TRBD1 (6 bases). The length of the CDR3 is 15 residues. V lost 3 bases and J lost 9, with 15 bases in between. Germline assignment: CDR1 MNHEY and CDR2 SVGEGT. The CDR3 region has the DNA TGTGCCAGCAGTTATTTGACAGGTCTTGCTTCACCCCTCCACTTT. It codes for CASSYLTGLASPLHF.

The chain combines TRBV12-3 or TRBV12-4 with TRBJ1-1; D possibly corresponds to TRBD1 (6 bases). V dropped 8 bases and J dropped 11 bases, with 18 bases sitting between them. This CDR3 contains 12 residues. The CDR3 DNA reads as TGTGCCAGCGGGACCGGGGGGGCGGGGGCTTTCTTT. Protein: CASGTGGAGAFF.

The J gene is TRBJ2-6, the V gene TRBV5-1; 8 positions match TRBD1. Losses at the gene ends were 6 bases for V and 2 bases for J; bases not matched to a gene: 13. The CDR3 extends over 18 amino acids. In germline, CDR1 is SGHRS, CDR2 YFSETQ. CDR3 region: CASTLTGTGITGANVLTF. The CDR3 coding sequence is TGCGCCAGCACCCTGACCGGGACAGGAATTACTGGGGCCAACGTCCTGACTTTC.

The chain combines TRBV18 with TRBJ1-1; D gene uncertain. CDR3 length: 14 residues. Between the trimmed V and J ends, which lost 3 bases and 4 bases, there was a span of 12 bases. Germline CDR1 KGHSH, CDR2 LQKENI. CDR3 amino acids: CASSPTWEGTEAFF. CDR3 nucleotides: TGTGCCAGCTCACCGACATGGGAGGGCACTGAAGCTTTCTTT.

The V gene is TRBV6-5, the J gene TRBJ2-5; 12 bases align to TRBD2. The CDR3 spans 15 residues. Germline-derived CDR1 and CDR2 are MNHEY and SVGAGI. With 7 bases clipped from V and 5 bases from J, the junction kept 8 bases outside the gene matches. CDR3 coding DNA: TGTGCCAGCATTCTAGCGGGGGGGCCCACTGAGACCCAGTACTTC. It yields the protein CASILAGGPTETQYF.

CDR3 nucleotides: TGTGCCAGCAGTCCAGGGGGCTCTGGAAACACCATATATTTT. Its translation is CASSPGGSGNTIYF. The rearrangement joins TRBV28 to TRBJ1-3, with 7 bases fitting TRBD1. The CDR3 spans 14 residues. The junction had 1 base not matched to a gene; V was cut back by 5 bases and J by 0 bases. Germline CDR1 reads MDHEN; CDR2 reads SYDVKM.

The V call is TRBV19, the J call TRBJ2-7, with D perhaps matching TRBD1 (5 bases). In germline, CDR1 is LNHDA, CDR2 SQIVND (reference sequence). CDR3 length: 16 residues. The ends were cut back, 5 bases at V and 0 bases at J, with 17 bases in the middle. CDR3 residues: CASSPLGETGSYEQYF. The CDR3 DNA sequence: TGTGCCAGTAGTCCTCTAGGGGAAACAGGCTCCTACGAGCAGTACTTC.

The CDR3 is CASSDPGREQYV. The CDR3 region has the DNA TGCGCCAGCAGTGACCCCGGGAGGGAGCAGTACGTC. This chain uses TRBV10-2 with TRBJ2-7; 7 positions match TRBD2. V lost 3 bases, J lost 7 bases, and 3 bases stayed unmatched. This CDR3 has 12 amino acids. Germline V gene sequence: CDR1 WSHSY, CDR2 SAAADI.

This clone was counted only a few times. The chain joins TRBV6-5 to TRBJ1-1; D unresolved. Germline CDR1 MNHEY, CDR2 SVGAGI. The ends were cut back, 0 bases at V and 1 base at J, with 9 bases in the middle. The CDR3 is made up of 15 amino acids. The CDR3 reads CASSYSREPNTEAFF. The CDR3 DNA reads as TGTGCCAGCAGTTACTCTCGCGAGCCGAACACTGAAGCTTTCTTT.

The chain joins TRBV5-1 to TRBJ1-1; 7 bases are a match to TRBD1. The CDR3 consists of 14 residues. V lost 6 bases to trimming and J lost 0 bases; unmatched junction nucleotides: 5. The germline CDR1 and CDR2 sequences are SGHRS and YFSETQ. In nucleotides, the CDR3 is TGCGCCAGCAAGAGGACAGGCATGAACACTGAAGCTTTCTTT. This translates into CASKRTGMNTEAFF.

This chain connects TRBV7-2 to TRBJ2-1; 8 bases match TRBD2. The germline V gene has CDR1 SGHTA and CDR2 FQGNSA. The ends lost 0 bases at V and 4 bases at J; junction bases unmatched: 5. The CDR3 is made up of 16 amino acids. Here the CDR3 reads CASSLAGRGGYNEQFF. DNA of the CDR3: TGTGCCAGCAGCTTAGCGGGTCGGGGGGGGTACAATGAGCAGTTCTTC.

The V gene is TRBV28, the J gene TRBJ1-2; TRBD1 matches 12 bases. The length of the CDR3 is 15 residues. Looked up from germline, CDR1 is MDHEN and CDR2 is SYDVKM. Trimming cost V 1 base and J 8 bases; bases outside gene matches: 5. The chain's CDR3 is CASSLSGQGAYGYTF. Written as DNA, the CDR3 is TGTGCCAGCAGTTTATCGGGACAGGGGGCTTACGGCTACACCTTC.

The chain uses TRBV2 and TRBJ2-7; 11 bases are a match to TRBD2. V lost 6 bases, J lost 2 bases, and 3 bases stayed unmatched. Germline V lookup: CDR1 SNHLY, CDR2 FYNNEI. The length of the CDR3 is 14 residues. The CDR3 nucleotides read TGTGCCAGCAGCGCTAGCGGGGGGCCCTACGAGCAGTACTTC. Translated: CASSASGGPYEQYF.

The chain couples TRBV6-6 to TRBJ2-2; possibly TRBD2 for D (5 bases). There are 17 residues in the CDR3. The V gene lost 5 bases and the J gene lost 7 bases, with 23 bases spanning the gap. Germline loops: CDR1 MNHNY, CDR2 SVGAGI (reference sequence). The CDR3 region is CASSPREGHLVGGELFF. CDR3 DNA: TGTGCCAGCAGTCCCCGGGAAGGCCACCTTGTGGGCGGGGAGCTGTTTTTT.

The rearrangement links TRBV18 to TRBJ2-7; 12 nucleotides line up with TRBD2. Germline lookup yields CDR1 KGHSH and CDR2 LQKENI. With V trimmed by 2 bases and J by 2 bases, 1 base remained unmatched. The length of the CDR3 is 15 residues. CDR3 bases: TGTGCCAGCTCACCAGGACTAGCGGGGACCTACGAGCAGTACTTC. As protein: CASSPGLAGTYEQYF.

The chain combines TRBV14 with TRBJ1-2; 10 bases agree with TRBD1. The V gene end was trimmed by 4 bases and the J gene end by 2 bases; junction bases not matched to a gene: 1. Germline CDR1 reads SGHDN; CDR2 reads FVKESK. CDR3 length: 14 residues. Here the CDR3 reads CASSLGQGNYGYTF. The CDR3 coding sequence is TGTGCCAGCAGCCTGGGACAGGGGAACTATGGCTACACCTTC.

This chain connects TRBV21-1 to TRBJ2-2; the D call of TRBD1 is as the table states it, not checked on the DNA. TRBV21-1 is flagged as a pseudogene. The CDR3 spans 15 residues. DNA for the CDR3: TGTGCCAGCAGCAAAGTTAGGGGTCGCACCGGGGAGCTGTTTTTT. Amino acid sequence: CASSKVRGRTGELFF.